These 7 T cell receptor beta chains were all obtained from the same sample, sequenced in a study of cytomegalovirus exposure and HLA in healthy donors. Both 60 Vbeta primers and 13 Jbeta primers went into the PCR. Repertoires were generated with immunoSEQ multiplex PCR, while TCRdb's copy carries only in-frame clones and drops some. The repertoire holds under 150,000 clones, around 77% seen once, with 5% to 5.5% in the top ten. Sequenced input: PBMCs. The receptors stem from a woman in her twenties or thirties in good health and CMV-seropositive.

V gene TRBV30 combines with J gene TRBJ2-1; 13 nucleotides align to TRBD2. Germline V gene data show CDR1 as GTSNPN and CDR2 as SVGIG (reference sequence). The V segment lost 3 bases and the J segment 0 bases; nucleotides outside the gene matches: 11. There are 19 residues in the CDR3. CDR3 coding DNA: TGTGCCTGGAGCGGATACGGGACTAGCGGGACGAGCTCCTACAATGAGCAGTTCTTC. It encodes CAWSGYGTSGTSSYNEQFF. Combining the CDR3 with reference TRBV30 and TRBJ2-1 gives the whole variable domain SQTIHQWPATLVQPVGSPLSLECTVEGTSNPNLYWYRQAAGRGLQLLFYSVGIGQISSEVPQNLSASRPQDRQFILSSKKLLLSDSGFYLCAWSGYGTSGTSSYNEQFFGPGTRLTVL.

The V gene is TRBV5-8, the J gene TRBJ2-1; 8 bases fit TRBD2. Per germline, CDR1 SGHTS and CDR2 YDEGEE. This CDR3 is built from 15 residues. V lost 5 bases to trimming and J lost 7 bases; unmatched junction nucleotides: 11. The CDR3 DNA sequence: TGTGCCAGCAGGCACCCGGGACGGGGGGGAAATGAGCAGTTCTTC. Translating it yields CASRHPGRGGNEQFF.

This chain uses TRBV30 with TRBJ1-2; TRBD1 is a possible D gene (6 bases). The CDR3 runs to 16 residues. With 0 bases removed from V and 2 bases from J, the gap between germline ends came to 16 bases. The germline V gene has CDR1 GTSNPN and CDR2 SVGIG (reference sequence). The CDR3 loop reads CAWSVTGSAFNYGYTF. For the CDR3, the DNA is TGTGCCTGGAGTGTAACAGGGAGTGCGTTCAACTATGGCTACACCTTC.

The chain recombines TRBV7-2 with TRBJ1-1; D is uncertain. Deletions cut 5 bases from V and 3 bases from J, with 16 bases between. CDR3 length equals 15 residues. From germline, CDR1 is SGHTA and CDR2 FQGNSA. CDR3 loop: CASSPLSGRDTEAFF. The CDR3 DNA sequence: TGTGCCAGCAGCCCCTTGAGCGGGAGGGACACTGAAGCTTTCTTT.

A note on this clone: The same CDR3 can be traced to other DNA sequences in this sample. The V and J genes are TRBV29-1 and TRBJ1-2; the D gene is possibly TRBD1 (5 bases). Germline CDR1 and CDR2: SQVTM and ANQGSEA. The CDR3 has 12 amino acids. Trimming pared 4 bases from V and 2 bases from J, leaving 8 bases between. In DNA form, the CDR3 reads TGCAGCGTTGGGGGGGGGAACTATGGCTACACCTTC. Translation: CSVGGGNYGYTF.

The rearrangement uses TRBV30 and TRBJ1-4; D gene unclear. The germline gives CDR1 GTSNPN, CDR2 SVGIG (reference sequence). The CDR3 has 12 amino acids. V was clipped by 1 base and J by 7 bases, with 7 bases between them. As DNA, the CDR3 is TGTGCCTGGAGTGAGTCCGGTGAAAAACTGTTTTTT. It encodes CAWSESGEKLFF.

The chain is built from TRBV30 and TRBJ1-1, with 7 positions matching TRBD1. The germline gives CDR1 GTSNPN, CDR2 SVGIG (reference sequence). The CDR3 loop spans 12 amino acids. With 1 base clipped from V and 11 bases from J, the junction kept 7 bases outside the gene matches. The CDR3 loop reads CAWSEDRQIAFF. For the CDR3, the DNA is TGTGCCTGGAGTGAGGACAGGCAGATCGCTTTCTTT.